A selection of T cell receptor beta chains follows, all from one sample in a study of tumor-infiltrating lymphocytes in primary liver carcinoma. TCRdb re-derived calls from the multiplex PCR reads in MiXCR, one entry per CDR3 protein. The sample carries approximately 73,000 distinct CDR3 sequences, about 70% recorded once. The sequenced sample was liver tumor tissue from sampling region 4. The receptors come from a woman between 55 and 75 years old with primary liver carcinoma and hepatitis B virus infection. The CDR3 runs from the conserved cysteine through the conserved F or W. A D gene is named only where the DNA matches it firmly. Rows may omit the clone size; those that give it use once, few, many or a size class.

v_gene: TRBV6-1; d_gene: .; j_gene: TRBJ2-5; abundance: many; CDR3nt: TGTGCCAGCAGTGAATCGGCAGGGGATCAAGAGACCCAGTACTTC; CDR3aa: CASSESAGDQETQYF
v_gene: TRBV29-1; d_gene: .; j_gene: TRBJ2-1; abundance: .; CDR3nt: TGCGGCCTTGGGGGGTATAGCGGAACGTACAATGAGCAGTTCTTC; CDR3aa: CGLGGYSGTYNEQFF
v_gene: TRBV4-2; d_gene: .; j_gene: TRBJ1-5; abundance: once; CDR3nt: TGTGCCAGCAGCCAAGAAGTGGGCAGCAATCAACACCAGCATTTT; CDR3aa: CASSQEVGSNQHQHF
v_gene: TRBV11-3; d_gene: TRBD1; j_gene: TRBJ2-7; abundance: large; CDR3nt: TGTGCCAGCAGCTTAGGGACAGGGGGCTCCCTCGAGCAGTACTTC; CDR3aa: CASSLGTGGSLEQYF
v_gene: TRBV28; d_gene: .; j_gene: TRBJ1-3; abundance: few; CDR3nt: TGTGCCAGCATATCTAGGGGGACTGGAAGCACCATATATTTT; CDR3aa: CASISRGTGSTIYF
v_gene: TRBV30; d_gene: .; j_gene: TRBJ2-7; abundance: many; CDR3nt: TGTGCCTGGTCCCAGGGCAAGGAGCAGTACTTC; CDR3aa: CAWSQGKEQYF
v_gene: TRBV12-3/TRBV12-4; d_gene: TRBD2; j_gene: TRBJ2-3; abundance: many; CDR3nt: TGTGCCAGCAGGCCTCACACAGGTTTAGCGGGAGGGCCCTTTAATTCAGATACGCAGTATTTT; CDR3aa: CASRPHTGLAGGPFNSDTQYF
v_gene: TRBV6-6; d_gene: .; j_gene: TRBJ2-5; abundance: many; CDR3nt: TGTGCCAGCAGTTACCTGGGATACCAAGAGACCCAGTACTTC; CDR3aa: CASSYLGYQETQYF
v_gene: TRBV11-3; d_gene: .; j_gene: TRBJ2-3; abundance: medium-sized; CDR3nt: TGTGCCAGCAGCCCACGGGGGGCAGGCACAGATACGCAGTATTTT; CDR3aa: CASSPRGAGTDTQYF
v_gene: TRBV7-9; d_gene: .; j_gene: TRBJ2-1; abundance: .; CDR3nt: TGTGCCAGCAGCTCAACAGGCGCAGCTCGCGGCTCCTACAATGAGCAGTTCTTC; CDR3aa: CASSSTGAARGSYNEQFF
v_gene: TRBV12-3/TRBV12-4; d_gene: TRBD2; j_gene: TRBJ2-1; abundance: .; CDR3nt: TGTGCCAGCAACCCTCCCCCGGGACGGGGAGGGCGAAGCTCCTACAATGAGCAGTTCTTC; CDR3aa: CASNPPPGRGGRSSYNEQFF
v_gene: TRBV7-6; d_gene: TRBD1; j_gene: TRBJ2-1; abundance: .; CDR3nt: TGTGCCAGCAGCTTAGCGGGGACAGAGACTTTGGATGAGCAGTTCTTC; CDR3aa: CASSLAGTETLDEQFF
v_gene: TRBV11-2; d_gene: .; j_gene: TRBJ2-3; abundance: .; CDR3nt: TGTGCCAGCAGCTCGGAACTAGTGGGACCGGATACGCAGTATTTT; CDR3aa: CASSSELVGPDTQYF
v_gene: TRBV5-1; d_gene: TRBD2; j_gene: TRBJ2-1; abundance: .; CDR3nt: TGCGCCAGTAGCCAGACTAGCGGGAGATATGAGCAGTTCTTC; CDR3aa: CASSQTSGRYEQFF
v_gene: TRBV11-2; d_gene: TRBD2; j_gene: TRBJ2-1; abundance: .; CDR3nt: TGTGCCAGCAGCTTAGGTCTGGTAGCGGGAGGGCCGGGGGATGAGCAGTTCTTC; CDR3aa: CASSLGLVAGGPGDEQFF
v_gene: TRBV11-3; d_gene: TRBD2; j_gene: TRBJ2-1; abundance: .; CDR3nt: TGTACCAGCAGTTTAGATCGGGGGGAGTGGGGTGTCGATGAGCAGTTCTTC; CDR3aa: CTSSLDRGEWGVDEQFF
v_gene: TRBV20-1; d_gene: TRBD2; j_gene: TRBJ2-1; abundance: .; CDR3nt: TGCAGTGCTAGAGGGGCTGCTAGCGGGAGCTCCTACAATGAGCAGTTCTTC; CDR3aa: CSARGAASGSSYNEQFF
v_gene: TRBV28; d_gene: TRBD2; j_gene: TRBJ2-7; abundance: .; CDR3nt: TGTGCCAGCAGTCTCCCAGCGGGAGGAGGGCACGAACAGTACTTC; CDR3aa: CASSLPAGGGHEQYF
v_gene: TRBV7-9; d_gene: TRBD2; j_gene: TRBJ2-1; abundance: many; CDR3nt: TGTGCCACCAGTAAGAGCGGGAGCTTGAGTGAGCAGTTCTTC; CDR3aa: CATSKSGSLSEQFF
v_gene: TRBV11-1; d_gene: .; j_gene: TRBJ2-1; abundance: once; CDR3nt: TGCCCTAGCAGCTTAGGGGGGACGACCTACAATGAGCAGTTCTTC; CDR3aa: CPSSLGGTTYNEQFF
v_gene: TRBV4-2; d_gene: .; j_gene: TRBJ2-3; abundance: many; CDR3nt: TGTGCCAGCAGCCAAGATACAGATACGCAGTATTTT; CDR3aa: CASSQDTDTQYF
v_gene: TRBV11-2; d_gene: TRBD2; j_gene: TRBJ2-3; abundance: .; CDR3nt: TGTGCCAGCAGCTTAGGGGGACTAATGTACACATTAGATACGCAGTATTTT; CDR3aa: CASSLGGLMYTLDTQYF
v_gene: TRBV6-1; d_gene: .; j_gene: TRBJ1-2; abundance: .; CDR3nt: TGTGCCAGCAGTGTTACGATGGTTCTCTATGGCTACACCTTC; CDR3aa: CASSVTMVLYGYTF
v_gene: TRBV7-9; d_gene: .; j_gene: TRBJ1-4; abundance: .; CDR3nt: TGTGCCTGCAGCCCCTCATATGGGGAAAAACTGTTTTTT; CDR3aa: CACSPSYGEKLFF
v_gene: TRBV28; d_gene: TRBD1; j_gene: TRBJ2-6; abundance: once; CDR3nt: TGTGCCAGCACTTCACCCAGGACAGGGGGCGATGGTGCCAACGTCCCGACTTTC; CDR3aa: CASTSPRTGGDGANVPTF
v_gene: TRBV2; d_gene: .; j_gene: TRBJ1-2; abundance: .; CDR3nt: TGTGCCAGCAGTGGCGACAGGATGAACTATGGCTACACCTTC; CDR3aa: CASSGDRMNYGYTF
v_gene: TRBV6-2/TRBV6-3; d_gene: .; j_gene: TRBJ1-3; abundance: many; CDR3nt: TGTGCCAGCAACCCTATAGAACGCTCTGGAAACACCATATATTTT; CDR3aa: CASNPIERSGNTIYF
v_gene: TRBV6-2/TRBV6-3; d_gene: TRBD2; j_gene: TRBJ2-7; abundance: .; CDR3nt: TGTGCCAGCAGCAGACTAGCGGGTGCCTGCGAGCAATACTTC; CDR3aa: CASSRLAGACEQYF
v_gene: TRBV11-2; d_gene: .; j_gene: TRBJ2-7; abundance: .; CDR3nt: TGTGCCAAAAGCTTTGGGGGAGCTAGTTACGAGCACTACTTC; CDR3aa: CAKSFGGASYEHYF
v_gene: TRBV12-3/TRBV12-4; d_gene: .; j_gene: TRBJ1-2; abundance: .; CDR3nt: TGCGCCAGCAGTTTACGGGACGGGAACTATGGCTACACCTTC; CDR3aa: CASSLRDGNYGYTF
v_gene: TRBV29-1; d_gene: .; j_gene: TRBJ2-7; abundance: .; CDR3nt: TGCAGCGTCATCTCCGAGACAGCCTACGAGCAGTACTTC; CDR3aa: CSVISETAYEQYF
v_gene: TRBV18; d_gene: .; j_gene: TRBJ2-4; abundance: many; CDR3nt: TGTGCCAGCTCACAACCGGGACTAGCCAAAAACATTCAGTACTTC; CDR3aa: CASSQPGLAKNIQYF
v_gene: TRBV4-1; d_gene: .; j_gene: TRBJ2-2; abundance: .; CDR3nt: TGCGCCAGGAGCCAACTAGACATGGGATTTCCGACCAGGGAGCTGTTTTTT; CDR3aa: CARSQLDMGFPTRELFF
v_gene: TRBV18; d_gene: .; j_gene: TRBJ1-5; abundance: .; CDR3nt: TGTGCCAGCTCACCATCCGGGATAGGTAATCAGCCCCAGCATTTT; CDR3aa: CASSPSGIGNQPQHF
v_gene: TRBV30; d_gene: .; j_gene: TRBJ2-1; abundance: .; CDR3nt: TGTGCCTGGAGGCGGCGGGGAGTCAATGAGCAGTTCTTC; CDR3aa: CAWRRRGVNEQFF
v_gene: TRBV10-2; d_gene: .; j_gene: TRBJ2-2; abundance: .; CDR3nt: TGCGCCAGCAGGTCACGGGCGGACACCGGGGAGCCGTTTTTT; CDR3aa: CASRSRADTGEPFF
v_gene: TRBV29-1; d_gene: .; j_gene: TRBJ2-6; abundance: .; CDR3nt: TGCAGCGTTGGCGGATCCTCTGAGGTCAACGTCCTGACTTTC; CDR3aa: CSVGGSSEVNVLTF
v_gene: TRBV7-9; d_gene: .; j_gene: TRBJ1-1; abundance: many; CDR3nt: TGTGCCAGCAGCTTCCAGGGGCAGAACACTGAAGCTTTCTTT; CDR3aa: CASSFQGQNTEAFF
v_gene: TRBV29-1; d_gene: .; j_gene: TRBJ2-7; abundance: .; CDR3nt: TGCGGCGTCGGGACTCCCTACGAACGGTACTTC; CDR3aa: CGVGTPYERYF
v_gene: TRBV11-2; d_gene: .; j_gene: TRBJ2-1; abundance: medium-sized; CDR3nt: TGTGCCAGCAGCTTAGAGGGGGCTCCGGGTGTTGAGCAGTTCTTC; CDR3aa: CASSLEGAPGVEQFF
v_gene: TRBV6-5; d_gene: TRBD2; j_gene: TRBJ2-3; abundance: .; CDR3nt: TGTGCCAGCAGTTACCTAAAGTCCGGGACTAGCGGGAGCGGGGACACAGATAAGCAGTATTTT; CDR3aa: CASSYLKSGTSGSGDTDKQYF
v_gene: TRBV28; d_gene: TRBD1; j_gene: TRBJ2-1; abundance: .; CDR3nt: TGTGCCAGCATCGACTCAGGGGGCGGCTCCTACAATGAGCACTTCTTC; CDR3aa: CASIDSGGGSYNEHFF